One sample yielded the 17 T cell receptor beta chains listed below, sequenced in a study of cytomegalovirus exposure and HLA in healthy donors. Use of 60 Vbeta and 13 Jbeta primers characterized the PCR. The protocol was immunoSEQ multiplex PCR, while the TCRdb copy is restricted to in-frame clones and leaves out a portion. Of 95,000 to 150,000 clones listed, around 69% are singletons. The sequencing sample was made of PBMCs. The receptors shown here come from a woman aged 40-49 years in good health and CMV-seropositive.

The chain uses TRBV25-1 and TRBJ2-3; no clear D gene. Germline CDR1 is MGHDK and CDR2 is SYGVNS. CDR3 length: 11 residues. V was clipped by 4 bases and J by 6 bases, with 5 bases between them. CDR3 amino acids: CASSVGDTQYF. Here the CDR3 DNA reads TGTGCCAGCAGTGTCGGGGATACGCAGTATTTT.

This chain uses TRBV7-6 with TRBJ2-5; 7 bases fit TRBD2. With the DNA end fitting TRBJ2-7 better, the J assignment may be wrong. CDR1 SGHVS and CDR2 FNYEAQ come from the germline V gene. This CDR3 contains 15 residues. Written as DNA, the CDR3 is TGTGCCAGCAGCTCGAATGGGGGGGGAGGATACGAGCAGTACTTC. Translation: CASSSNGGGGYEQYF.

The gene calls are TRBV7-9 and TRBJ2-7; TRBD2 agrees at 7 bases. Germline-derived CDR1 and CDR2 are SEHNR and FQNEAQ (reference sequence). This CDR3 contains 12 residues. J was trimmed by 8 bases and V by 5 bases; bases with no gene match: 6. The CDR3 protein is CASSRGVGQQYF. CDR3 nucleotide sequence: TGTGCCAGCAGCCGGGGGGTAGGGCAGCAGTACTTC.

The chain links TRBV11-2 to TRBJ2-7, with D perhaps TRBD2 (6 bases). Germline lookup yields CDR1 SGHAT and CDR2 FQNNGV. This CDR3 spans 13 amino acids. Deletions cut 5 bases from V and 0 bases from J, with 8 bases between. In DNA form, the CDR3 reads TGTGCCAGCAGCCCAGCGGGCTCCTACGAGCAGTACTTC. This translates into CASSPAGSYEQYF.

The CDR3 DNA follows: TGTGCCAGCAGCTTTACGCGGGACAGAAACTCACCCCTCCACTTT. This codes for CASSFTRDRNSPLHF. V is TRBV7-2 and J is TRBJ1-6; TRBD1 agrees at 7 bases. The CDR3 loop spans 15 amino acids. Losses at the gene ends were 3 bases for V and 10 bases for J; bases not matched to a gene: 9. Germline V gene lookup returns CDR1 SGHTA and CDR2 FQGNSA.

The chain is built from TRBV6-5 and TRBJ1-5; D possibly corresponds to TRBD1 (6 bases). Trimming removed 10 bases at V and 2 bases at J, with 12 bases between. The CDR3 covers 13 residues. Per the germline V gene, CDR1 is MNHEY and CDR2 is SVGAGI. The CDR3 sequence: CATQQGGNQPQHF. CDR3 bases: TGTGCCACGCAACAGGGTGGCAATCAGCCCCAGCATTTT.

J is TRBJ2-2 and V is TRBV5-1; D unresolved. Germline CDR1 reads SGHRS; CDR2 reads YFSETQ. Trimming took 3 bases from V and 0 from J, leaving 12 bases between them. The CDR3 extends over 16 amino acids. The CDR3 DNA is TGCGCCAGCAGCTCCCCTATAGACTCGAACACCGGGGAGCTGTTTTTT. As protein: CASSSPIDSNTGELFF.

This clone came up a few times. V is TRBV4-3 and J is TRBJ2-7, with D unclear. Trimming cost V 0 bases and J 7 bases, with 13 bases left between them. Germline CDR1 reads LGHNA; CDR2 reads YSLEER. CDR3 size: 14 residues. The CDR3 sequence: CASSQDATAVEQYF. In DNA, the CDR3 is TGCGCCAGCAGCCAAGACGCGACCGCGGTGGAGCAGTACTTC.

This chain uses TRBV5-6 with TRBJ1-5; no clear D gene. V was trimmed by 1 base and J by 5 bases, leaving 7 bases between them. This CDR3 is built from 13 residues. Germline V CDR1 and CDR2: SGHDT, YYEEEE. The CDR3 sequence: CASSLREDQPQHF. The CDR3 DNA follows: TGTGCCAGCAGCTTGAGGGAGGATCAGCCCCAGCATTTT.

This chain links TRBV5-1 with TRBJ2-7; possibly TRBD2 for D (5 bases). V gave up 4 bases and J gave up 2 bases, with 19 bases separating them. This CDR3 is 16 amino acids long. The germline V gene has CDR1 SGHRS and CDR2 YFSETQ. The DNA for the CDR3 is TGCGCCAGCAGCGCCGGAGGCCAGGATAAAACCTACGAGCAGTACTTC. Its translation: CASSAGGQDKTYEQYF.

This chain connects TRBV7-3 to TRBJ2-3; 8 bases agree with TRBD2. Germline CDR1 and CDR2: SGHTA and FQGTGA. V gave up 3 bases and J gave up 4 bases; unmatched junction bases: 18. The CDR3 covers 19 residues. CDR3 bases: TGTGCCAGCAGCTTGGGGACTAGTGAAACCATAGGGTCGGCAGATACGCAGTATTTT. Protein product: CASSLGTSETIGSADTQYF.

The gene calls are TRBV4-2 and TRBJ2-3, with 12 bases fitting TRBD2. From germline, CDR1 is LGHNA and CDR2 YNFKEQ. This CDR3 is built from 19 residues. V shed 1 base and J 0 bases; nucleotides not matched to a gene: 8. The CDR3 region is CASSQGRLAGGTSTDTQYF. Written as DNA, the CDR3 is TGTGCCAGCAGCCAAGGACGGCTAGCGGGGGGGACTAGCACAGATACGCAGTATTTT.

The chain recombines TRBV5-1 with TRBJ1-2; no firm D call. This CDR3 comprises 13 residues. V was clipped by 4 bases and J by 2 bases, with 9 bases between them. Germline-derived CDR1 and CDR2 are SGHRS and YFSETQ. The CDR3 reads CASSPEGNYGYTF. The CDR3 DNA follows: TGCGCCAGCAGCCCTGAGGGCAACTATGGCTACACCTTC.

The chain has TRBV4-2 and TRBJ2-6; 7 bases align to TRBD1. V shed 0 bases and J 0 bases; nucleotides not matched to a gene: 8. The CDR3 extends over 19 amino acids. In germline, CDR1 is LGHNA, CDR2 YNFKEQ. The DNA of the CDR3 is TGTGCCAGCAGCCAAGATCAGGGGGTGATTAGCTCTGGGGCCAACGTCCTGACTTTC. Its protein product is CASSQDQGVISSGANVLTF.

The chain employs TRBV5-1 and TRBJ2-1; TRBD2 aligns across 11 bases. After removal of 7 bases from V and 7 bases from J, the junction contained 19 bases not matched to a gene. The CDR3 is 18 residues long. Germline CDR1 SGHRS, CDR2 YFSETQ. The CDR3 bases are TGCGCCAGCCAGCTTGGGCCCTCAGGACTAGCGGGTTATAATGAGCAGTTCTTC. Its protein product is CASQLGPSGLAGYNEQFF.

The CDR3 DNA is TGTGCCAGCAGTTACAGGGACACAGATACGCAGTATTTT. It specifies CASSYRDTDTQYF. This sequence joins TRBV6-9 and TRBJ2-3; the D gene is possibly TRBD1 (5 bases). Per germline, CDR1 MNHGY and CDR2 SVAAGI. This CDR3 has 13 residues. V was cut by 3 bases and J by 2 bases, with 6 bases left in between.

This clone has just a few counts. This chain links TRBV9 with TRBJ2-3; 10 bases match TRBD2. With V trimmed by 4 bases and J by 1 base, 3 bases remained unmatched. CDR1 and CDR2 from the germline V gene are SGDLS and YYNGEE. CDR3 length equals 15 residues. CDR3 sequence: CASSSSGGRTDTQYF. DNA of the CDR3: TGTGCCAGCAGCTCTAGCGGGGGCCGCACAGATACGCAGTATTTT. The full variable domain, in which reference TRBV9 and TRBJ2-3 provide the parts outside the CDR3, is DSGVTQTPKHLITATGQRVTLRCSPRSGDLSVYWYQQSLDQGLQFLIQYYNGEERAKGNILERFSAQQFPDLHSELNLSSLELGDSALYFCASSSSGGRTDTQYFGPGTRLTVL.